The subject of this entry is one TCR beta chain. The antigen is undetermined. Germline CDR1 reads MNHEY; CDR2 reads SMNVEV (reference sequence). V lost 2 bases to trimming and J lost 4 bases, with 12 bases between them. The CDR3 loop spans 16 amino acids. Through week 26, nivolumab 3 mg/kg IV was given weeks 1, 4, 7, 10, then biweekly. The record originates from a study of ipilimumab plus nivolumab after autologous stem cell transplantation. The wider study: The DLBCL group included primary refractory and relapsed cases.

The table came from immunoSEQ multiplex PCR; TCRdb's copy has only in-frame clones and leaves some out. The sample carries 9,500 to 15,000 clones, about 70% recorded once. Study conclusions and caveats: Per the authors, repertoire, Treg and microbiota data justify further study.

The gene calls are TRBV27 and TRBJ1-6; D is unclear. Sequenced here: PBMCs, sampled in a trial of ipilimumab plus nivolumab as post-transplant consolidation. The source is a male donor with diffuse large B-cell lymphoma. This CDR3 reads CASSLARSLYNSPLHF. In DNA form, the CDR3 reads TGTGCCAGCAGTTTAGCCAGGTCCTTATATAATTCACCCCTCCACTTT.